This T cell receptor (beta chain) was found in a study of T cell responses to AZD1222 COVID-19 vaccine. General study results and limits: Most donors were white British, females outnumbered males, and clonal diversity was possibly underestimated. Spike-specific TCR breadth and depth grew following two AZD1222 doses. Of spike-specific TCRs, nearly half reportedly target regions left unmutated in variants.

A word on this clone: Its antigen remains unidentified.

The protocol was immunoSEQ multiplex PCR, while the TCRdb copy is restricted to in-frame clones and leaves out a portion. The data show approximately 99,000 clones, around nine tenths seen once. The receptor's source is an adult in good health. The sample in question was peripheral blood, obtained on day 0 of MenACWY control vaccination.

The CDR3, as DNA: TGTGCCAGCAGCGTAGTCGGCTCAGCTGGAAACACCATATATTTT. As protein: CASSVVGSAGNTIYF. The V gene is TRBV9, the J gene TRBJ1-3; D not resolved. CDR1 is SGDLS, CDR2 YYNGEE, per germline. CDR3 size: 15 residues. Trimming pared 0 bases from V and 2 bases from J, leaving 9 bases between.